This TCR beta chain was sequenced during a study of blood T cell repertoires in COVID-19 (dated by TCRdb to about 2020). For context, the study as a whole: The collaborator samples originated in the United States, Italy and Spain and spanned the acute and convalescent phases of COVID-19. A de-identified subject ID, COVID-19 status, age in years and sex were almost always included in the sample metadata. The repertoires were released in a freely available public database meant as a resource for research on the immune response to SARS-CoV-2. Where HLA class I and class II types were available, the types were taken from metadata supplied by the sample provider, not from assay-based typing. Deeply sampled blood TCRbeta repertoires from subjects exposed to, actively infected with, or recovered from COVID-19 were included in the dataset. The material from the prospective study consisted of cDNA or gDNA derived from T cells, B-cell-depleted T cells, or PBMCs. Samples came from the ongoing ImmuneRACE study (first 160 participants) plus 1,254 subjects from 6 global collaborators. Results the study describes overall, beyond this receptor: The quantity of clinical and demographic metadata differed by source and by participant and was supplied without curation.

The immunoSEQ Assay, a bias-controlled multiplex PCR, was used to amplify TCRbeta CDR3 regions from genomic DNA. Concerning the study's data processing: Within the assay, amplification of reference gene primers was used to estimate how many nucleated cells each sample contained. To quantify the absolute abundance of each unique TCRbeta CDR3 rearrangement, sequence reads were collapsed and filtered. For each sample, productive Simpson clonality was calculated as the square root of Simpson's diversity index across productive rearrangements. TCRdb retrieved this table from immuneACCESS and kept in-frame rearrangements only. Not all clones are present; in checked studies, unresolved V genes account for under half, and no reason is known for the remainder. V and J calls and clone size are those listed in that table; D and trimming were worked out from the DNA. The table for this sample lists some 200,000 clones; roughly 94% of them were counted only once. Around 1.2% of the sample rests with the top ten.

Collaborating institutions collected whole blood in K2EDTA tubes following their own protocols. For TCRbeta analysis, collaborators shipped samples in one of three forms: frozen whole blood, isolated PBMCs, or DNA extracted from either of those sample types. CDR1 and CDR2 (MNHEY, SVGAGI) derive from the germline V gene. The CDR3 goes from the cysteine to the phenylalanine over 14 residues. Of the read, only the CDR3 DNA is kept; its 42 bases are in frame from base 1. V lost 6 bases and J lost 7 bases; the stretch between them is 16 bases long. Notes on this clone: Its target antigen remains unknown. No much larger clone exists at a distance of one base, and base qualities are not known.

The sequence came from a man aged 30-40 years with acute or convalescent COVID-19. Source material: peripheral blood. The rearranged chain carries TRBV6-5 and TRBJ1-5; perhaps TRBD1 is the D gene, with 5 bases matching. The nucleotide sequence is given as TGTGCCAGCAGAACACGGGGGGAGGTCCAGCCCCAGCATTTT. Translation gives CASRTRGEVQPQHF.